This section outlines one T cell receptor (beta chain) sequence together with its context. The CDR3 has 15 amino acids. From germline, CDR1 is SGHRS and CDR2 YFSETQ. V was trimmed by 0 bases and J by 2 bases, leaving 12 bases between them. The data stem from a study of T cell responses to AZD1222 COVID-19 vaccine. The protocol was immunoSEQ multiplex PCR, while the TCRdb copy is restricted to in-frame clones and leaves out a portion. The sample has about 160,000 clones; 93% are singletons. The clonotype originates from an adult in good health. The chain is built from TRBV5-1 and TRBJ2-7; a weak D match, TRBD1 (5 bases). The sequencing here drew on peripheral blood, taken on day 0 of AZD1222 vaccination. The CDR3 here is CASSLAKGNPYEQYF. The CDR3 coding sequence is TGCGCCAGCAGCTTGGCCAAGGGGAACCCCTACGAGCAGTACTTC. The entire variable domain, with the rest obtained from reference TRBV5-1 and TRBJ2-7, is as follows: KAGVTQTPRYLIKTRGQQVTLSCSPISGHRSVSWYQQTPGQGLQFLFEYFSETQRNKGNFPGRFSGRQFSNSRSEMNVSTLELGDSALYLCASSLAKGNPYEQYFGPGTRLTVT.